Reported below is one T cell receptor (beta chain). Its antigen remains unidentified. 13 Jbeta primers and 60 Vbeta primers were used for the PCR. TCRdb's copy holds only in-frame clones and misses some; the assay was immunoSEQ multiplex PCR. The sample contains around 140,000 clones, almost 85% of which appear only once. The entry originates in a study of cytomegalovirus exposure and HLA in healthy donors. Study findings and constraints: In an earlier analysis, in approximately 570 donors, most V segments appeared productive either ~87% or ~30% of the time.

This clonotype was sampled from a woman between 55 and 75 years old in good health and CMV-seropositive. The sequenced sample was PBMCs.

CDR3 bases: TGCGCCAGCAGCCTGCAGGGGCACACTGAAGCTTTCTTT. Amino acids: CASSLQGHTEAFF. The chain carries TRBV5-1 and TRBJ1-1; a possible D gene is TRBD1 (6 bases). Trimming removed 4 bases at V and 3 bases at J, with 10 bases between. CDR3 length: 13 amino acids. Germline CDR1 SGHRS, CDR2 YFSETQ. Filled out from reference TRBV5-1 and TRBJ1-1, the complete variable domain reads KAGVTQTPRYLIKTRGQQVTLSCSPISGHRSVSWYQQTPGQGLQFLFEYFSETQRNKGNFPGRFSGRQFSNSRSEMNVSTLELGDSALYLCASSLQGHTEAFFGQGTRLTVV.